The rows below give T cell receptor beta chains drawn from one sample of a study of OX40 agonist ivuxolimab in advanced cancers. Clones were sequenced by immunoSEQ multiplex PCR, and TCRdb holds only the in-frame ones, with some missing. The table records about 10,000 clones, 85% to 90% of them present only once. The input for sequencing was CD4+ or CD8+ T cells sorted from blood, taken in a trial of the OX40 agonist ivuxolimab. The source is an adult with an advanced solid tumor such as melanoma, head and neck, liver or kidney cancer. Both conserved end residues are part of each CDR3. A D gene is named only where the DNA matches it firmly. Where a row states a size, it is once, few, many or the class of an expanded clone; other rows omit it.

medium-sized TRBD1 TRBJ1-1 TRBV5-8 TGTGCCAGCAGCGACAGGACAGGCAGCACTGAAGCTTTCTTT CASSDRTGSTEAFF
once NA TRBJ2-3 TRBV20-1 TGCAGTGCTAGATTCACAGATACGCAGTATTTT CSARFTDTQYF
NA NA TRBJ2-7 TRBV29-1 TGCAGCGTTGAAGGGCATGGGGGGTACTACGAGCAGTACTTC CSVEGHGGYYEQYF
NA NA TRBJ2-5 TRBV25-1 TGTGCCAGCAGTGATATGGGGTGGGAGACCCAGTACTTC CASSDMGWETQYF
NA NA TRBJ2-7 TRBV5-6 TGTGCCAGCAGCTTGCAGGGGTTCTACTCCTACGAGCAGTACTTC CASSLQGFYSYEQYF
NA NA TRBJ1-5 TRBV7-9 TGTGCCAGCAGCTTAGCCCCGGGGGAGCCCCAGCATTTT CASSLAPGEPQHF
few NA TRBJ1-2 TRBV19 TGTGCCAGTAGCCCCCCCGGGGCGTCCGGCTACACCTTC CASSPPGASGYTF
few NA TRBJ2-3 TRBV6-4 TGTGCCAGCAGTGAGGGACGGGGGGCTGGAGATACGCAGTATTTT CASSEGRGAGDTQYF
NA TRBD1 TRBJ1-2 TRBV7-2 TGTGCCAGCAGCTTAGGGACAGGGACTACGGACTATGGCTACACCTTC CASSLGTGTTDYGYTF
NA TRBD1 TRBJ1-6 TRBV19 TGTGCCAGTAGTGGGGACAGCTCCTATAATTCACCCCTCCACTTT CASSGDSSYNSPLHF
NA TRBD1 TRBJ2-1 TRBV16 TGTGCCAGCAGCCAACGGAGGACAGGGCACCTAGAGCAGTTCTTC CASSQRRTGHLEQFF
once NA TRBJ2-7 TRBV5-1 TGCGCCAGCGCTCCGAGGGGCGCGAACGAGCAGTACTTC CASAPRGANEQYF
NA NA TRBJ1-5 TRBV2 TGTGCCAGCCAAGTGGCCCTGGACCAGCCCCAGCATTTT CASQVALDQPQHF
NA NA TRBJ1-5 TRBV27 TGTGCCAGCAGTTTAGTGGGGGATAGCAATCAGCCCCAGCATTTT CASSLVGDSNQPQHF
few NA TRBJ1-2 TRBV4-1 TGCGCCAGCAGCCCACAGGAGAATAAATGGGATGGCTACACCTTC CASSPQENKWDGYTF
NA NA TRBJ2-7 TRBV7-8 TGTGCCAGCAGCTCTAAGACATTCCAAGCCGAGCAGTACTTC CASSSKTFQAEQYF
NA NA TRBJ2-5 TRBV5-4 TGTGCCAGCAGGGGGTATGAACTAGGGCGAGAGACCCAGTACTTC CASRGYELGRETQYF
NA NA TRBJ2-1 TRBV2 TGTGCCAGCATTTCCGGGACAGAATTGAGGGGACTACTGAATGAGCAGTTCTTC CASISGTELRGLLNEQFF
NA NA TRBJ2-1 TRBV6-4 TGTGCCAGCAGTGACTCAGCCCACGGCAGGGTTCTTTACAATGAGCAGTTCTTC CASSDSAHGRVLYNEQFF